One sample yielded the 29 T cell receptor beta chains listed below, sequenced in a study of beta chain features in type 1 diabetes. No antigen has been assigned to these receptors. Expressed TCRB transcripts were sequenced after all isolated RNA was converted to cDNA. The method was immunoSEQ multiplex PCR; TCRdb's version includes in-frame clones alone and lacks a portion of them. The data show 20,000 to 25,000 clones, over 65% seen once. Points from the study as a whole: Moderately but significantly shorter TCRB CDR3s were found in Type 1 diabetes patients in all four CD4+ subsets.

The sample comprised stem cell memory CD4+ T cells from blood. These receptors came from a woman aged 35 to 49 with type 1 diabetes.

The genes are TRBV28 and TRBJ1-1; tentatively, D is TRBD1 (6 bases). This CDR3 is built from 14 residues. V lost 6 bases to trimming and J lost 0 bases, with 11 bases between them. Per germline, CDR1 MDHEN and CDR2 SYDVKM. CDR3 sequence reads: CASRPGTLNTEAFF. The CDR3, as DNA: TGTGCCAGCAGGCCCGGGACACTGAACACTGAAGCTTTCTTT. Filled out from reference TRBV28 and TRBJ1-1, the complete variable domain reads DVKVTQSSRYLVKRTGEKVFLECVQDMDHENMFWYRQDPGLGLRLIYFSYDVKMKEKGDIPEGYSVSREKKERFSLILESASTNQTSMYLCASRPGTLNTEAFFGQGTRLTVV.

This clone showed up just a few times. This rearrangement joins TRBV7-2 to TRBJ2-5; 9 nucleotides agree with TRBD1. The J call may be faulty, since TRBJ2-7 better matches the DNA end. The germline V gene encodes CDR1 SGHTA and CDR2 FQGNSA. The CDR3 consists of 13 residues. This CDR3 reads CASSVGQGYEQYF. The CDR3 DNA follows: TGTGCCAGCAGCGTTGGACAGGGGTACGAGCAGTACTTC.

This clone came up a few times. V usage is TRBV10-3 and J usage is TRBJ2-2; 7 bases align to TRBD1. The V segment lost 9 bases and the J segment 0 bases; nucleotides outside the gene matches: 4. CDR3 length: 14 amino acids. Germline lookup yields CDR1 ENHRY and CDR2 SYGVKD. The CDR3 protein is CAIRTGPNTGELFF. Here the CDR3 DNA reads TGTGCCATAAGGACAGGCCCGAACACCGGGGAGCTGTTTTTT.

For the CDR3, the DNA is TGTGCCAGCAGCTTAAGACCCCACTTGACCAGGACAGTAGGCTCTGGGGCCAACGTCCTGACTTTC. Its translation is CASSLRPHLTRTVGSGANVLTF. V usage is TRBV7-3 and J usage is TRBJ2-6; D is perhaps TRBD1 (6 bases). The V and J ends lost 1 base and 0 bases respectively, with 25 bases between them. Germline V CDR1 and CDR2: SGHTA, FQGTGA. The CDR3 consists of 22 residues.

This chain connects TRBV19 to TRBJ2-1; TRBD1 matches 8 bases. There are 15 residues in the CDR3. Germline CDR1 LNHDA, CDR2 SQIVND (reference sequence). Unmatched junction bases numbered 6, after V lost 4 bases and J lost 4 bases. The CDR3 sequence: CASSTGDRYYNEQFF. The CDR3 region has the DNA TGTGCCAGTAGTACCGGGGACAGGTATTACAATGAGCAGTTCTTC.

The chain has TRBV4-2 and TRBJ2-6; possibly TRBD2 for D (5 bases). V lost 1 base to trimming and J lost 2 bases, with 6 bases between them. This CDR3 has 15 amino acids. The germline V gene has CDR1 LGHNA and CDR2 YNFKEQ. The CDR3 region is CASSQGGAGANVLTF. DNA of the CDR3: TGTGCCAGCAGCCAAGGGGGAGCTGGGGCCAACGTCCTGACTTTC.

The chain uses TRBV6-6 and TRBJ1-1; TRBD1 is a possible D gene (5 bases). V was cut by 2 bases and J by 1 base, with 11 bases left in between. Germline V gene sequence: CDR1 MNHNY, CDR2 SVGAGI (reference sequence). CDR3 length: 15 amino acids. CDR3 in DNA: TGTGCCAGCAGTTACGGGAGGGGATGGAACACTGAAGCTTTCTTT. Its protein product is CASSYGRGWNTEAFF.

This chain links TRBV29-1 with TRBJ2-1; D gene ambiguous. The CDR3 totals 13 residues. Trimming stripped 3 bases from V and 6 bases from J, with 12 bases between. Germline V gene sequence: CDR1 SQVTM, CDR2 ANQGSEA. CDR3 sequence (DNA): TGCAGCGTTGAGTCACAGTCAGCCAATGAGCAGTTCTTC. Translated: CSVESQSANEQFF.

J is TRBJ2-1 and V is TRBV5-1; 9 bases map to TRBD2. Germline V lookup: CDR1 SGHRS, CDR2 YFSETQ. The CDR3 sequence is 16 residues long. Unmatched junction bases numbered 5, after V lost 0 bases and J lost 4 bases. The CDR3 sequence is CASSLEATSGYNEQFF. The CDR3 DNA sequence: TGCGCCAGCAGCTTGGAGGCGACTAGCGGTTACAATGAGCAGTTCTTC.

V and J are TRBV18 and TRBJ2-1, with 7 bases fitting TRBD1. Germline V gene data show CDR1 as KGHSH and CDR2 as LQKENI. The CDR3 contains 13 residues. V gave up 8 bases and J gave up 8 bases; unmatched junction bases: 9. CDR3 residues: CASTTQGVDEQFF. The CDR3 region has the DNA TGTGCCAGCACAACTCAGGGGGTCGATGAGCAGTTCTTC.

The gene calls are TRBV11-2 and TRBJ2-7; D gene unclear. Looked up from germline, CDR1 is SGHAT and CDR2 is FQNNGV. V was clipped by 5 bases and J by 2 bases, with 16 bases between them. The CDR3 is 15 residues long. The CDR3, as DNA: TGTGCCAGCAGCCTTGTCGCTGGCACAGCCTACGAGCAGTACTTC. It is translated as CASSLVAGTAYEQYF.

This clone was counted only a few times. The chain links TRBV7-9 to TRBJ1-4, with D maybe TRBD1 (6 bases). V was trimmed by 6 bases and J by 7 bases, leaving 18 bases between them. The CDR3 covers 15 residues. Germline CDR1 and CDR2: SEHNR and FQNEAQ (reference sequence). Here the CDR3 reads CASSPQLGGAEKLFF. The CDR3 bases are TGTGCCAGCAGTCCTCAACTAGGGGGGGCTGAAAAACTGTTTTTT.

This chain links TRBV5-4 with TRBJ2-1; D is undetermined. This CDR3 region has 15 residues. Trimming removed 4 bases from V and 6 bases from J, with 17 bases in between. Looked up from germline, CDR1 is SGHNT and CDR2 is YYREEE (reference sequence). CDR3 protein: CASSPPGSLGNEQFF. The DNA of the CDR3 is TGTGCCAGCAGCCCCCCCGGGTCCCTGGGCAATGAGCAGTTCTTC.

The V and J genes are TRBV15 and TRBJ2-1, with TRBD2 identical over 7 bases. The CDR3 extends over 17 amino acids. Germline V gene lookup returns CDR1 LNHNV and CDR2 YYDKDF (reference sequence). Losses at the gene ends were 0 bases for V and 4 bases for J; bases not matched to a gene: 9. This CDR3 is CATSRDRGTILYNEQFF. The CDR3 coding sequence is TGTGCCACCAGCAGAGATCGGGGGACTATTTTGTACAATGAGCAGTTCTTC.

This chain connects TRBV28 to TRBJ2-7; D is possibly TRBD1 (9 bases). The CDR3 spans 15 residues. Looked up from germline, CDR1 is MDHEN and CDR2 is SYDVKM. V was shortened by 6 bases and J by 3 bases, with 18 bases between the two germline ends. Here the CDR3 reads CASSRGGQGIYEQYF. The DNA for the CDR3 is TGTGCCAGCAGCCGGGGGGGACAGGGCATCTACGAGCAGTACTTC.

The chain recombines TRBV7-9 with TRBJ1-2; D not certain. CDR1 and CDR2 from the germline V gene are SEHNR and FQNEAQ (reference sequence). Trimming removed 0 bases from V and 7 bases from J, with 18 bases in between. The CDR3 has 16 amino acids. The CDR3 spells CASSLATPYAAGGYTF. The CDR3 coding sequence is TGTGCCAGCAGCTTAGCTACTCCGTATGCGGCGGGTGGCTACACCTTC.

This clone was seen a few times. The chain combines TRBV4-2 with TRBJ2-1; 12 positions agree with TRBD2. Looked up from germline, CDR1 is LGHNA and CDR2 is YNFKEQ. V lost 4 bases to trimming and J lost 7 bases; unmatched junction nucleotides: 5. The length of the CDR3 is 15 residues. For the CDR3, the DNA is TGTGCCAGCAGCCGACTAGCGGGAGCGGGAAATGAGCAGTTCTTC. Translating gives CASSRLAGAGNEQFF.

This clone was seen more than once but under ten times. The chain couples TRBV4-1 to TRBJ1-2; TRBD1 matches 7 bases. Trimming cost V 2 bases and J 8 bases; bases outside gene matches: 5. The CDR3 is 13 residues long. Per germline, CDR1 MGHRA and CDR2 YSYEKL. The CDR3 region has the DNA TGCGCCAGCAGCCAACAGGGGGTAGGCGGCTACACCTTC. Amino acid sequence: CASSQQGVGGYTF.

The chain couples TRBV6-6 to TRBJ2-1; TRBD2 might be the D (6 bases). Germline V gives CDR1 MNHNY, CDR2 SVGAGI (reference sequence). The CDR3 extends over 15 amino acids. V gave up 6 bases and J gave up 3 bases, with 15 bases separating them. The CDR3 is CASRRDRGVYNEQFF. CDR3 DNA sequence: TGTGCCAGCAGGCGGGATCGCGGGGTCTACAATGAGCAGTTCTTC.

This sequence joins TRBV29-1 and TRBJ2-5; 7 nucleotides line up with TRBD1. The V gene's germline CDR1 is SQVTM and CDR2 ANQGSEA. This CDR3 has 13 amino acids. DNA of the CDR3: TGCAGTGTCCGAGGGGGCAGGGGAGAGACCCAGTACTTC. Protein: CSVRGGRGETQYF. Full variable domain (rest looked up from reference TRBV29-1 and TRBJ2-5): SAVISQKPSRDICQRGTSLTIQCQVDSQVTMMFWYRQQPGQSLTLIATANQGSEATYESGFVIDKFPISRPNLTFSTLTVSNMSPEDSSIYLCSVRGGRGETQYFGPGTRLLVL.

This chain uses TRBV2 with TRBJ1-6, with TRBD1 as a possible D gene (6 bases). This CDR3 is 14 amino acids long. Trimming took off 4 bases at V and 7 bases at J, with 11 bases between the two ends. Germline CDR1 reads SNHLY; CDR2 reads FYNNEI. CDR3 residues: CASSGGTPNSPLHF. CDR3 coding DNA: TGTGCCAGCAGTGGTGGGACACCCAATTCACCCCTCCACTTT.

The rearrangement links TRBV10-3 to TRBJ2-4, with D possibly TRBD1 on 5 matching bases. Germline CDR1 and CDR2: ENHRY and SYGVKD. Trimming cost V 3 bases and J 7 bases, with 13 bases left between them. The CDR3 consists of 14 residues. Here the CDR3 reads CAISEQVPGNIQYF. The CDR3 nucleotides read TGTGCCATCAGTGAACAGGTCCCCGGGAACATTCAGTACTTC.

The rearrangement uses TRBV5-1 and TRBJ2-4; 10 bases fit TRBD2. The length of the CDR3 is 15 residues. Trimming removed 1 base from V and 9 bases from J; junction bases left unmatched: 7. Germline V gives CDR1 SGHRS, CDR2 YFSETQ. CDR3 sequence: CASSLTSGTYAIQYF. CDR3 in DNA: TGCGCCAGCAGCTTGACTAGCGGGACTTATGCCATTCAGTACTTC.

This clone was found a few times. This chain uses TRBV7-2 with TRBJ2-7; 8 bases agree with TRBD2. The CDR3 loop spans 15 amino acids. The V segment lost 2 bases and the J segment 2 bases; nucleotides outside the gene matches: 5. Germline loops: CDR1 SGHTA, CDR2 FQGNSA. CDR3 loop: CASSLSGSVTYEQYF. The CDR3 nucleotides read TGTGCCAGCAGCTTAAGCGGGAGTGTAACCTACGAGCAGTACTTC.

This clone was seen a few times. CDR3 bases: TGTGCCAGTAGACCAACTGCGGATACGCAGTATTTT. Residues: CASRPTADTQYF. The genes are TRBV19 and TRBJ2-3; D gene unclear. This CDR3 has 12 residues. Trimming shortened V by 6 bases and J by 6 bases, and 10 bases separated the two germline ends. Germline V CDR1 and CDR2: LNHDA, SQIVND (reference sequence). Full variable domain (missing parts from reference TRBV19 and TRBJ2-3): DGGITQSPKYLFRKEGQNVTLSCEQNLNHDAMYWYRQDPGQGLRLIYYSQIVNDFQKGDIAEGYSVSREKKESFPLTVTSAQKNPTAFYLCASRPTADTQYFGPGTRLTVL.

This clone appeared a few times. The rearrangement joins TRBV29-1 to TRBJ1-5; 10 bases are shared with TRBD1. CDR1 and CDR2 from the germline V gene are SQVTM and ANQGSEA. J was trimmed by 5 bases and V by 6 bases; bases with no gene match: 7. This CDR3 region has 14 residues. The DNA of the CDR3 is TGCAGCGTCTGGGACAGGGGAAACGATCAGCCCCAGCATTTT. Its translation is CSVWDRGNDQPQHF.

The chain employs TRBV19 and TRBJ1-5; 9 bases map to TRBD1. V trimming: 3 bases; J trimming: 6 bases; junction bases outside the gene matches: 6. Germline loops: CDR1 LNHDA, CDR2 SQIVND (reference sequence). The CDR3 contains 15 residues. This chain's CDR3 is CASSMGTGYVQPQHF. The CDR3 nucleotides read TGTGCCAGTAGTATGGGGACAGGGTACGTTCAGCCCCAGCATTTT. Supplemented by reference TRBV19 and TRBJ1-5, the full variable domain reads DGGITQSPKYLFRKEGQNVTLSCEQNLNHDAMYWYRQDPGQGLRLIYYSQIVNDFQKGDIAEGYSVSREKKESFPLTVTSAQKNPTAFYLCASSMGTGYVQPQHFGDGTRLSIL.

This clone showed up just a few times. This chain joins TRBV6-6 and TRBJ2-7; possible D gene TRBD1, 6 bases. Germline values: CDR1 MNHNY, CDR2 SVGAGI (reference sequence). V gave up 5 bases and J gave up 0 bases, with 11 bases separating them. The CDR3 is 14 residues long. The CDR3 sequence is CASSPRDNSYEQYF. As DNA, the CDR3 is TGTGCCAGCAGTCCCCGGGACAACTCCTACGAGCAGTACTTC.

The V call is TRBV25-1, the J call TRBJ2-7; TRBD2 matches 9 bases. The trim removed 4 bases at V and 5 bases at J, leaving 12 bases unmatched. The CDR3 consists of 16 residues. Germline loops: CDR1 MGHDK, CDR2 SYGVNS. Here the CDR3 DNA reads TGTGCCAGCAGTGCTCCTAGCGGGAAGAGGGGAGACGAGCAGTACTTC. Protein: CASSAPSGKRGDEQYF.